These 13 T cell receptor beta chains originate from one sample sequenced in a study of blood T cell repertoires in COVID-19. TCRdb's table, derived via immunoSEQ multiplex PCR, lists solely in-frame clones and lacks some. The sample yields about 160,000 clones, about four fifths seen once. Sequenced input: peripheral blood. These receptors were obtained from an elderly woman with acute or convalescent COVID-19.

The rearrangement joins TRBV27 to TRBJ2-7, with 7 bases lining up with TRBD1. This CDR3 comprises 13 residues. Germline V gives CDR1 MNHEY, CDR2 SMNVEV (reference sequence). Trimming cost V 8 bases and J 4 bases; bases outside gene matches: 8. The CDR3 here is CASRARGQYEQYF. The CDR3 DNA reads as TGTGCCAGCCGGGCGAGGGGGCAGTACGAGCAGTACTTC.

This clone came up once. This chain uses TRBV6-5 with TRBJ2-1, with 8 positions matching TRBD1. The junction had 1 base not matched to a gene; V was cut back by 6 bases and J by 3 bases. The CDR3 is 13 amino acids. The germline gives CDR1 MNHEY, CDR2 SVGAGI. CDR3 bases: TGTGCCAGCAGAGGACAGGGCTACAATGAGCAGTTCTTC. Its protein product is CASRGQGYNEQFF.

The chain carries TRBV5-1 and TRBJ1-1; TRBD1 aligns across 9 bases. V dropped 8 bases and J dropped 7; count of bases not matched to a gene: 6. This CDR3 has 12 amino acids. Germline V gives CDR1 SGHRS, CDR2 YFSETQ. The CDR3 DNA reads TGCGCCAGTTCCGGACAGGGGCGTGAAGCTTTCTTT. Its translation: CASSGQGREAFF. The full variable domain, completed using reference TRBV5-1 and TRBJ1-1, is KAGVTQTPRYLIKTRGQQVTLSCSPISGHRSVSWYQQTPGQGLQFLFEYFSETQRNKGNFPGRFSGRQFSNSRSEMNVSTLELGDSALYLCASSGQGREAFFGQGTRLTVV.

This chain uses TRBV3-1 (or the pseudogene TRBV3-2) with TRBJ2-3, with 11 nucleotides matching TRBD2. CDR1 LGHDT and CDR2 YNNKEL come from the germline V gene (reference sequence). Trimming at V came to 4 bases and at J to 7 bases, leaving 16 bases not matched to a gene. The length of the CDR3 is 18 residues. CDR3 protein: CASSRSGTSGSWRNTQYF. The CDR3 DNA sequence: TGTGCCAGCAGCCGTTCCGGGACTAGCGGCTCCTGGAGGAATACGCAGTATTTT.

The chain carries TRBV24-1 and TRBJ2-1, with a weak D call TRBD2 (5 bases). Germline assignment: CDR1 KGHDR and CDR2 SFDVKD. The CDR3 spans 13 residues. The ends were cut back, 5 bases at V and 2 bases at J, with 6 bases in the middle. The CDR3 DNA reads as TGTGCCACCAGTGCCGGGACCTACAATGAGCAGTTCTTC. This translates into CATSAGTYNEQFF.

This clone has ten or more counts. This chain connects TRBV2 to TRBJ1-2, with 7 bases that match TRBD1. The CDR3 loop spans 13 amino acids. Germline V gene lookup returns CDR1 SNHLY and CDR2 FYNNEI. With V trimmed by 3 bases and J by 4 bases, 2 bases remained unmatched. The CDR3 region has the DNA TGTGCCAGCAGTGAGTGGACAGGCTATGGCTACACCTTC. It yields the protein CASSEWTGYGYTF.

This clone appeared a few times. The J gene is TRBJ2-5, the V gene TRBV5-1; D call uncertain. CDR3 length equals 14 residues. The V and J ends lost 3 bases and 3 bases respectively, with 12 bases between them. Germline values: CDR1 SGHRS, CDR2 YFSETQ. CDR3 residues: CASSSAPQEETQYF. The CDR3 coding sequence is TGCGCCAGCAGCTCCGCCCCTCAGGAAGAGACCCAGTACTTC.

The rearrangement uses TRBV7-6 and TRBJ2-5; no reliable D call. The V end lost 1 base, the J end lost 5 bases, and 14 bases lay between the germline ends. CDR3 length: 15 residues. CDR1 and CDR2 from the germline V gene are SGHVS and FNYEAQ. The CDR3 region has the DNA TGTGCCAGCAGCTTAGTAATCGGTCGGTTCGAGACCCAGTACTTC. Amino acid sequence: CASSLVIGRFETQYF.

J is TRBJ2-3 and V is TRBV7-9, with TRBD1 matching over 7 bases. J gave up 6 bases and V 2 bases, and 8 bases lay outside the gene matches. This CDR3 spans 15 amino acids. Germline CDR1 SEHNR, CDR2 FQNEAQ (reference sequence). The DNA of the CDR3 is TGTGCCAGCAGCTTAAGAAAGACAGGGACCGATACGCAGTATTTT. Protein product: CASSLRKTGTDTQYF.

The chain employs TRBV28 and TRBJ2-1; 10 positions agree with TRBD2. Unmatched junction bases numbered 8, after V lost 2 bases and J lost 1 base. Germline CDR1 reads MDHEN; CDR2 reads SYDVKM. This CDR3 comprises 18 residues. The CDR3 DNA reads TGTGCCAGCAGTTTAGGCCTAGCGGGAGTCTGGTCCTACAATGAGCAGTTCTTC. It codes for CASSLGLAGVWSYNEQFF.

The chain uses TRBV15 and TRBJ2-2; 9 bases are a match to TRBD1. CDR3 length: 14 amino acids. V shed 6 bases, J shed 4 bases, and the junction held 3 bases outside the gene matches. Germline V gene data show CDR1 as LNHNV and CDR2 as YYDKDF (reference sequence). CDR3 DNA sequence: TGTGCCACCAGAGGACAGGGGATCACCGGGGAGCTGTTTTTT. Translating gives CATRGQGITGELFF.

This chain uses TRBV7-8 with TRBJ1-5; D not resolved. The CDR3 contains 15 residues. CDR1 and CDR2 (germline): SGHVS, FQNEAQ. V lost 1 base to trimming and J lost 5 bases, with 12 bases between them. In DNA, the CDR3 is TGTGCCAGCAGCTTAGGGCGCTGGGAGGATCAGCCCCAGCATTTT. Amino acids: CASSLGRWEDQPQHF.

The V call is TRBV6-5, the J call TRBJ1-1; no clear D gene. Trimming cost V 4 bases and J 11 bases, with 11 bases left between them. CDR3 length: 11 residues. Germline-derived CDR1 and CDR2 are MNHEY and SVGAGI. Here the CDR3 DNA reads TGTGCCAGCAGTTCGTCTACTTGGGCTTTCTTT. Translated, it gives CASSSSTWAFF.